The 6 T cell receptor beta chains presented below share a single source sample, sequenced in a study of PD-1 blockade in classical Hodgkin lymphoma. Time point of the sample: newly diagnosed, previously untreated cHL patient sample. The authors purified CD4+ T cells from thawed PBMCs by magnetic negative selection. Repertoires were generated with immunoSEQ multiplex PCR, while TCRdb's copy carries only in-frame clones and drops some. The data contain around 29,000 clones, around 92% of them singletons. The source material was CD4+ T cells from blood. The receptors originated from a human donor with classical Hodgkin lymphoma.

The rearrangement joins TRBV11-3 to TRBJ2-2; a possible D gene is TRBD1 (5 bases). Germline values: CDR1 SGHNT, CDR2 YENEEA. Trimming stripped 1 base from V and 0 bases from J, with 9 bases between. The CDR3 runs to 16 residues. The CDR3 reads CASSLGGAANTGELFF. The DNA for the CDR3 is TGTGCCAGCAGCTTAGGTGGGGCCGCGAACACCGGGGAGCTGTTTTTT.

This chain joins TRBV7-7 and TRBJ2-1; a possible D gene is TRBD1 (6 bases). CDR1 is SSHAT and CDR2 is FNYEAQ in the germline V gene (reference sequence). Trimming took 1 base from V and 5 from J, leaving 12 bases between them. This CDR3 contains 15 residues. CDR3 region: CASSLGAGEHNEQFF. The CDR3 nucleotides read TGTGCCAGCAGCTTAGGGGCAGGGGAGCACAATGAGCAGTTCTTC.

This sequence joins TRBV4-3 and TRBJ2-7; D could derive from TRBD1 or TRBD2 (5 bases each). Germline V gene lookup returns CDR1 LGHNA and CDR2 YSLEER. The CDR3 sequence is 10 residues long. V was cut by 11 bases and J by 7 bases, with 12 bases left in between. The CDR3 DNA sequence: TGCGCCCGGGGCTACGAGGAGCAGTACTTC. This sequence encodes CARGYEEQYF.

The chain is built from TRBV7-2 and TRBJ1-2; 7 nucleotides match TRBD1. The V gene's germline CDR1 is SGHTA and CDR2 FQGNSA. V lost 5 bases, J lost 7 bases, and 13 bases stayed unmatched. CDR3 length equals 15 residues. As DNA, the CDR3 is TGTGCCAGCAGCCCGACAACAGACAGGGCCGGTGGCTACACCTTC. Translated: CASSPTTDRAGGYTF.

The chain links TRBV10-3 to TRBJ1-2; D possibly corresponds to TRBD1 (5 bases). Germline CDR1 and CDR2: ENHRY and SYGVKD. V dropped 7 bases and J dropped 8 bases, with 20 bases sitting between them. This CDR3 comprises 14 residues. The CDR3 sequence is CAITLDRAQGGYTF. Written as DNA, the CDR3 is TGTGCCATCACCTTGGACCGGGCCCAGGGCGGCTACACCTTC.

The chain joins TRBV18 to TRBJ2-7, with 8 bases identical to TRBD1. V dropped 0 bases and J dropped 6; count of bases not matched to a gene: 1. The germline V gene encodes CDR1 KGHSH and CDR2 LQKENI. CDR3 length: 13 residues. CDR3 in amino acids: CASSPPGQVEQYF. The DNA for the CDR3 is TGTGCCAGCTCACCACCGGGACAGGTCGAGCAGTACTTC.